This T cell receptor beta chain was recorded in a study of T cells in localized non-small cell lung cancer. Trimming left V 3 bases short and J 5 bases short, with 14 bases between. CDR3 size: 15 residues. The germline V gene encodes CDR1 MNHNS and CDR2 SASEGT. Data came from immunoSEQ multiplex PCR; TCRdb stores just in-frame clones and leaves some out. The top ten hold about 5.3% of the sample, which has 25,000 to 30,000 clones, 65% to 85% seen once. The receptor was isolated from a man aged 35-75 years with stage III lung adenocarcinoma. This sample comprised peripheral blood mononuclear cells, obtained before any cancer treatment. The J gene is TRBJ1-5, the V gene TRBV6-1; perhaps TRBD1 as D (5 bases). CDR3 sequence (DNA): TGTGCCAGCAGTGAGGGGGTTCTGAGTGATCAGCCCCAGCATTTT. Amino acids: CASSEGVLSDQPQHF.